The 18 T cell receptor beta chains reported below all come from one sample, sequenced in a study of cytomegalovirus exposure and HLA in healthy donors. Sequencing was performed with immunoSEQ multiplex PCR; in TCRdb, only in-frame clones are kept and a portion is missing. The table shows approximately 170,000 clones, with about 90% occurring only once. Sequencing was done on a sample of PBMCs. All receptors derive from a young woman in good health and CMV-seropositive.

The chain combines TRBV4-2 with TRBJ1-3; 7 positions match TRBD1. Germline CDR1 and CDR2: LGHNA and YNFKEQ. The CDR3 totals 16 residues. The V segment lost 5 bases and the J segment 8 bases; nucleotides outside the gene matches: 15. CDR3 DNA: TGTGCCAGCAGCGCCAAGGATGCAGGGGGGAAGGACACCATATATTTT. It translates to CASSAKDAGGKDTIYF.

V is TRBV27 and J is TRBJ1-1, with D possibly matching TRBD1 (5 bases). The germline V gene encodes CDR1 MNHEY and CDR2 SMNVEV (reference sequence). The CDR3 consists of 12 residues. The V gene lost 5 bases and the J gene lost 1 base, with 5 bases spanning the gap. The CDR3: CASSTGNTEAFF. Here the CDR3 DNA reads TGTGCCAGCAGTACAGGGAACACTGAAGCTTTCTTT.

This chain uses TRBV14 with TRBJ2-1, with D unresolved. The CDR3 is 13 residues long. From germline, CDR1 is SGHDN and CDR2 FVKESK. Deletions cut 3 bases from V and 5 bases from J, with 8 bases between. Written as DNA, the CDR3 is TGTGCCAGCAGCCACCTACTAAACAATGAGCAGTTCTTC. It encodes CASSHLLNNEQFF.

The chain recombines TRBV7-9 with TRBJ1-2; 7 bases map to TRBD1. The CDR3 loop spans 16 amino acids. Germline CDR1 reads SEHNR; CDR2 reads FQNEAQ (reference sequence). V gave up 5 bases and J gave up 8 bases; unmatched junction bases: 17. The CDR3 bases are TGTGCCAGCAGCCAAGGGGGAATGGACAGGAACGCGGGCTACACCTTC. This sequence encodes CASSQGGMDRNAGYTF.

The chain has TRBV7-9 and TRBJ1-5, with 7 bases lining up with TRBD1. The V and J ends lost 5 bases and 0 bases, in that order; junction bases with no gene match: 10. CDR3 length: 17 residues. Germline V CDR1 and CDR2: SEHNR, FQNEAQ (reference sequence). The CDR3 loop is CASSPGRGINSNQPQHF. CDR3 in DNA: TGTGCCAGCAGCCCCGGCAGGGGGATAAATAGCAATCAGCCCCAGCATTTT.

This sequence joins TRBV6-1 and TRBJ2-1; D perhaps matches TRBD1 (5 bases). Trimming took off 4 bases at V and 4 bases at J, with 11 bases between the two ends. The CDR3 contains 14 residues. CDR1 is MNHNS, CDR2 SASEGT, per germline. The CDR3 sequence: CASSALRQYNEQFF. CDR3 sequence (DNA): TGTGCCAGCAGTGCCTTGAGACAGTACAATGAGCAGTTCTTC.

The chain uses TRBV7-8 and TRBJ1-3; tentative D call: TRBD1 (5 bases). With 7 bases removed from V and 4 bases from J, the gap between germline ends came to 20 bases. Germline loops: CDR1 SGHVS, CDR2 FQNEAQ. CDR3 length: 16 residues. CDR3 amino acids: CASTPGGSGVGNTIYF. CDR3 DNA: TGTGCCAGCACCCCAGGAGGATCGGGGGTCGGAAACACCATATATTTT.

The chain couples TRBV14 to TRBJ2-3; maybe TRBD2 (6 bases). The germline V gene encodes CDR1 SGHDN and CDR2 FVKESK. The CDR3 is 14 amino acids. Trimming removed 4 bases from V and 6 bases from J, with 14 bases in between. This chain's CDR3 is CASSPRLGWDTQYF. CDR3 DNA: TGTGCCAGCAGCCCGAGACTAGGTTGGGATACGCAGTATTTT.

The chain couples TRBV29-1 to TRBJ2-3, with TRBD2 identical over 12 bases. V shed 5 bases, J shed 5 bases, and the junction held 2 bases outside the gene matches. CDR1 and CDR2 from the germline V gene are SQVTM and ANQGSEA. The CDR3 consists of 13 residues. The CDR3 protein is CSVPGLAGDTQYF. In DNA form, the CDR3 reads TGCAGCGTTCCGGGACTAGCGGGAGATACGCAGTATTTT.

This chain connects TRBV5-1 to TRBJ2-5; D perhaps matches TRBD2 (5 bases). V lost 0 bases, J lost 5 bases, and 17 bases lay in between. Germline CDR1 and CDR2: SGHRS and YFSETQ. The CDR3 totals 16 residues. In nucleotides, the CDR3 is TGCGCCAGCAGCTTGGTTCGGGGTTCGGTGTGGGAGACCCAGTACTTC. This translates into CASSLVRGSVWETQYF. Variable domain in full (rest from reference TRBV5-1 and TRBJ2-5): KAGVTQTPRYLIKTRGQQVTLSCSPISGHRSVSWYQQTPGQGLQFLFEYFSETQRNKGNFPGRFSGRQFSNSRSEMNVSTLELGDSALYLCASSLVRGSVWETQYFGPGTRLLVL.

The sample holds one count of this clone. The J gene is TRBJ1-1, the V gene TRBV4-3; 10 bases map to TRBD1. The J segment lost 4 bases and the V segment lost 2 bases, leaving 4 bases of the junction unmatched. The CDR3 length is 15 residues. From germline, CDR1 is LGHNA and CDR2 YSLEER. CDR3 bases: TGCGCCAGCAGCCAAAGACAGGGGGCTGGCACTGAAGCTTTCTTT. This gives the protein CASSQRQGAGTEAFF.

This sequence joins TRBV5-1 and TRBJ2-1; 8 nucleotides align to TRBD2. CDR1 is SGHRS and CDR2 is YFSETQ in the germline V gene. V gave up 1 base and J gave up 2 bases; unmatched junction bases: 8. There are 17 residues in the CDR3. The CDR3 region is CASSLPVSGGTYNEQFF. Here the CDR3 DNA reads TGCGCCAGCAGCTTGCCCGTCAGCGGGGGTACCTACAATGAGCAGTTCTTC.

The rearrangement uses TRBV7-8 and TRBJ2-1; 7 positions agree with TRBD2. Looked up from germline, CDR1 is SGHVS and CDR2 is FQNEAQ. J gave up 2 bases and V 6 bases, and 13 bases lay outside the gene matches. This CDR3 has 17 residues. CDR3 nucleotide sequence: TGTGCCAGCAGTTATGCCCTGGGGCTAGCGGCCTACAATGAGCAGTTCTTC. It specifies CASSYALGLAAYNEQFF.

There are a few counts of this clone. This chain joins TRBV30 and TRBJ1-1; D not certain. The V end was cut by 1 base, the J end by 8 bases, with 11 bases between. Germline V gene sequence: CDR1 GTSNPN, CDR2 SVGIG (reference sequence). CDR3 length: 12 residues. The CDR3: CAWSDLTYEAFF. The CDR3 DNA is TGTGCCTGGAGTGACTTGACATACGAAGCTTTCTTT.

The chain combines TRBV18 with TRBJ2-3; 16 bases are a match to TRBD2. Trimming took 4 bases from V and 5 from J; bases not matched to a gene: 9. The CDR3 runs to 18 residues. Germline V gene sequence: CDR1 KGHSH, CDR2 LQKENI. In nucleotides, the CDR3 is TGTGCCAGCTCACGAACCGGGACTAGCGGGAGGGCCGTAGATACGCAGTATTTT. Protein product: CASSRTGTSGRAVDTQYF.

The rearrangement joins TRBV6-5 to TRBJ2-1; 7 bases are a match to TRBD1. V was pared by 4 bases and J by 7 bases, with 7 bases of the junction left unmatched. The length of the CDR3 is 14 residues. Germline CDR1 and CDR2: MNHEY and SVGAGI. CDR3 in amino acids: CASSSRQGWNEQFF. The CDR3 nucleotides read TGTGCCAGCAGTTCCCGACAGGGTTGGAATGAGCAGTTCTTC.

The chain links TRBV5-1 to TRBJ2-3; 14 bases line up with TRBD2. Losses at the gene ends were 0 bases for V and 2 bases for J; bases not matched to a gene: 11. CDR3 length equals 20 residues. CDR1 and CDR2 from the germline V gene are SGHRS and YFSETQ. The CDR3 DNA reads TGCGCCAGCAGCTTGGCTCAAACCGGACTAGCGGGGGGTCTCACAGATACGCAGTATTTT. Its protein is CASSLAQTGLAGGLTDTQYF.

CDR3 DNA: TGTGCCAGCAGCTCGACAGTGAGCTCCTACGAGCAGTACTTC. This sequence encodes CASSSTVSSYEQYF. The V call is TRBV7-3, the J call TRBJ2-7; TRBD1 is a possible D gene (5 bases). The CDR3 is 14 amino acids. From germline, CDR1 is SGHTA and CDR2 FQGTGA. V lost 4 bases, J lost 0 bases, and 10 bases lay in between.